Sequencing of this TCR beta chain was carried out in a study of beta chain features in type 1 diabetes. Every donor had blood drawn once into heparin, around 120 mL on average. The whole isolated RNA underwent reverse transcription, so sequencing captured expressed TCRB transcripts. TCRdb's copy holds only in-frame clones and misses some; the assay was immunoSEQ multiplex PCR. The sample contains around 300,000 clones, 14% of which appear only once. CDR1 is SGHNT and CDR2 is YYREEE in the germline V gene (reference sequence). Trimming took 0 bases from V and 0 from J, leaving 7 bases between them. The CDR3 spans 15 residues.

The genes are TRBV5-4 and TRBJ2-1; unclear D gene. Specimen: central memory CD4+ T cells from blood. This clonotype was sampled from a man younger than 40 in good health. The CDR3 sequence: CASSLGQVSYNEQFF. CDR3 coding DNA: TGTGCCAGCAGCTTGGGCCAGGTCTCCTACAATGAGCAGTTCTTC. The full variable domain, completed using reference TRBV5-4 and TRBJ2-1, is ETGVTQSPTHLIKTRGQQVTLRCSSQSGHNTVSWYQQALGQGPQFIFQYYREEENGRGNFPPRFSGLQFPNYSSELNVNALELDDSALYLCASSLGQVSYNEQFFGPGTRLTVL.